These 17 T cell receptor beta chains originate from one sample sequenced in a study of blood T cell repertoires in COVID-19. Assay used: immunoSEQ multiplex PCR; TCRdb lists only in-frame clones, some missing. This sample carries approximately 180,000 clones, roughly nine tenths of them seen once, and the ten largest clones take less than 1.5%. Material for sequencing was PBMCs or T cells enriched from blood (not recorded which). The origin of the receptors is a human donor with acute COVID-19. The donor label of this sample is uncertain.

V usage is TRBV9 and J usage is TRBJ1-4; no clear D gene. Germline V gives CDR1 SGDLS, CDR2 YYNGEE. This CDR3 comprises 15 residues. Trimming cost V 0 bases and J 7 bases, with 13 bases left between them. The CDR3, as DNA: TGTGCCAGCAGCGTAGATGGCCTCGCCGCTGAAAAACTGTTTTTT. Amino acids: CASSVDGLAAEKLFF.

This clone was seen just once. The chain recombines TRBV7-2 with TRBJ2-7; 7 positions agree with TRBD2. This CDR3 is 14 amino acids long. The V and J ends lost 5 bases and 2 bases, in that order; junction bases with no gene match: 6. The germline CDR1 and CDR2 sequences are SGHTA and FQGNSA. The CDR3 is CASSRGVVTYEQYF. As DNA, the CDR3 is TGTGCCAGCAGCCGGGGGGTAGTGACCTACGAGCAGTACTTC.

DNA of the CDR3: TGTGCCTGGAGTGTACTGGGGCAAGAATCCACTGAAGCTTTCTTT. Translation gives CAWSVLGQESTEAFF. J is TRBJ1-1 and V is TRBV30, with D perhaps TRBD1 (5 bases). This CDR3 is 15 amino acids long. Germline-derived CDR1 and CDR2 are GTSNPN and SVGIG (reference sequence). Trimming cost V 0 bases and J 4 bases, with 15 bases left between them.

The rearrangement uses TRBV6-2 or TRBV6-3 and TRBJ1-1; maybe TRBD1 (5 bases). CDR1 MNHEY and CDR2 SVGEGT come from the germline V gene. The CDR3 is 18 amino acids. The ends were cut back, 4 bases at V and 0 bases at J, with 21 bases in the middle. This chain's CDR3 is CASSSEIRAGIMNTEAFF. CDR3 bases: TGTGCCAGCAGTTCAGAGATCAGGGCAGGGATTATGAACACTGAAGCTTTCTTT.

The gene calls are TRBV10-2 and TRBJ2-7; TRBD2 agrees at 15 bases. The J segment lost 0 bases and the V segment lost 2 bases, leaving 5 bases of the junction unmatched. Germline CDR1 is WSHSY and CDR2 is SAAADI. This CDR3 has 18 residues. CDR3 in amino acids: CASSEGLAGGPFSYEQYF. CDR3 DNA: TGCGCCAGCAGTGAGGGACTAGCGGGGGGGCCGTTCTCCTACGAGCAGTACTTC.

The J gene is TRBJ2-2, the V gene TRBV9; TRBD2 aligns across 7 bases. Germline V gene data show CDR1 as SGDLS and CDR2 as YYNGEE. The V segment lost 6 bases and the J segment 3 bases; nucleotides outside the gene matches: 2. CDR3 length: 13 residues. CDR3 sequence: CASNSGDTGELFF. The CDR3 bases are TGTGCCAGCAACAGCGGGGACACCGGGGAGCTGTTTTTT.

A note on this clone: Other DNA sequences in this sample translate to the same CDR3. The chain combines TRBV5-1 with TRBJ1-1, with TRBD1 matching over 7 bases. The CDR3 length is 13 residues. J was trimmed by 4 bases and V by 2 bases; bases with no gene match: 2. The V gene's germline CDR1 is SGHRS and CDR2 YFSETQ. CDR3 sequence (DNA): TGCGCCAGCAGCTTCCAGGGGGGCACTGAAGCTTTCTTT. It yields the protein CASSFQGGTEAFF. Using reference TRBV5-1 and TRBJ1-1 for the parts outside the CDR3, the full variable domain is KAGVTQTPRYLIKTRGQQVTLSCSPISGHRSVSWYQQTPGQGLQFLFEYFSETQRNKGNFPGRFSGRQFSNSRSEMNVSTLELGDSALYLCASSFQGGTEAFFGQGTRLTVV.

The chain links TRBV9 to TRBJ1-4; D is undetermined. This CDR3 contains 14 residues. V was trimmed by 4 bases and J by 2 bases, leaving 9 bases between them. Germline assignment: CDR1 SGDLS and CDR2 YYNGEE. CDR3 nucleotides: TGTGCCAGCAGCCGCGGGGAGACTAATGAAAAACTGTTTTTT. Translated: CASSRGETNEKLFF.

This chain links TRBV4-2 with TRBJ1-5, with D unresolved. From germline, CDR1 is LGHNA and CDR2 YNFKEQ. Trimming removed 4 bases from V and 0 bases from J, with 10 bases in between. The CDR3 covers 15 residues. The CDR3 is CASSPEGGSNQPQHF. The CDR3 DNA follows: TGTGCCAGCAGCCCGGAGGGTGGTAGCAATCAGCCCCAGCATTTT.

CDR3 residues: CASSDDRNTEAFF. CDR3 DNA: TGTGCCAGCAGCGATGACAGGAACACTGAAGCTTTCTTT. V is TRBV9 and J is TRBJ1-1; possibly TRBD1 for D (5 bases). This CDR3 contains 13 residues. Germline V CDR1 and CDR2: SGDLS, YYNGEE. V was cut by 3 bases and J by 1 base, with 7 bases left in between.

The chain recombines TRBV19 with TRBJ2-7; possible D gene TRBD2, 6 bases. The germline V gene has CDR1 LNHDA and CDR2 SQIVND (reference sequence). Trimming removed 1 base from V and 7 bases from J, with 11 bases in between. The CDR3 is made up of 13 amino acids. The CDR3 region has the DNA TGTGCCAGTAGTATAGGGGACCGGGAGGAGCAGTACTTC. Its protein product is CASSIGDREEQYF.

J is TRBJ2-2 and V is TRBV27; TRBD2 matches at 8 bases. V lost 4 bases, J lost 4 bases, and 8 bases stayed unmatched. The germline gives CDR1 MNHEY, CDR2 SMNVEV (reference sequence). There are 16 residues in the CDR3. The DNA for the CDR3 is TGTGCCAGCAGTTCCTTCTGGGCGGGGGGCACCGGGGAGCTGTTTTTT. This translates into CASSSFWAGGTGELFF.

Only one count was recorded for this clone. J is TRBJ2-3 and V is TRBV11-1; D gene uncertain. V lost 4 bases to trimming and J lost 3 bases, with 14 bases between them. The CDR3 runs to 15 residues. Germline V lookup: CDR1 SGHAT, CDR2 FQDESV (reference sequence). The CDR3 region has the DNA TGTGCCAGCAGCTCCCGGCCTTCGAGGACAGATACGCAGTATTTT. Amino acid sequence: CASSSRPSRTDTQYF. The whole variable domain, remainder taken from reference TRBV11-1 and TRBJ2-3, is EAEVAQSPRYKITEKSQAVAFWCDPISGHATLYWYRQILGQGPELLVQFQDESVVDDSQLPKDRFSAERLKGVDSTLKIQPAELGDSAMYLCASSSRPSRTDTQYFGPGTRLTVL.

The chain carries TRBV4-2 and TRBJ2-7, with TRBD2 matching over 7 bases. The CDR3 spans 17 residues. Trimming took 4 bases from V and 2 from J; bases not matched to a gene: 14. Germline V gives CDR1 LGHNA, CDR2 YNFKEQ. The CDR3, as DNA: TGTGCCAGCAGCCTGTATTCGGGAGGCAAGGCCGCCTACGAGCAGTACTTC. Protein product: CASSLYSGGKAAYEQYF.

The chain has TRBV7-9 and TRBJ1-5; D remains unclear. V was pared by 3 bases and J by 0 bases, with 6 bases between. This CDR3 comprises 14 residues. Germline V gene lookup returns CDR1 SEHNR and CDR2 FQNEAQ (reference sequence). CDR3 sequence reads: CASSLEASNQPQHF. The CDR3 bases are TGTGCCAGCAGCTTGGAGGCTAGCAATCAGCCCCAGCATTTT. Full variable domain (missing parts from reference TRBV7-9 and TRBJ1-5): DTGVSQNPRHKITKRGQNVTFRCDPISEHNRLYWYRQTLGQGPEFLTYFQNEAQLEKSRLLSDRFSAERPKGSFSTLEIQRTEQGDSAMYLCASSLEASNQPQHFGDGTRLSIL.

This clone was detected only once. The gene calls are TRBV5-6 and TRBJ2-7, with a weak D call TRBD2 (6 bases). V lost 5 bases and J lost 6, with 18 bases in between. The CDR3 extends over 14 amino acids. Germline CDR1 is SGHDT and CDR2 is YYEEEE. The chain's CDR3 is CASSSGGFLSEQYF. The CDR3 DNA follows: TGTGCCAGCAGTTCCGGGGGTTTCCTCTCCGAGCAGTACTTC.

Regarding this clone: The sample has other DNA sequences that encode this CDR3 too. CDR3 in amino acids: CAWSVRRDTEAFF. The DNA for the CDR3 is TGTGCCTGGAGTGTTCGGAGGGACACTGAAGCTTTCTTT. The chain combines TRBV30 with TRBJ1-1; D not resolved. The CDR3 has 13 residues. The germline gives CDR1 GTSNPN, CDR2 SVGIG (reference sequence). V lost 0 bases and J 3 bases, leaving 8 bases between the germline ends.